These T cell receptor beta chains were read from a single sample in a study of cytomegalovirus exposure and HLA in healthy donors. TCRdb keeps only in-frame clones here, not all; method: immunoSEQ multiplex PCR. The sample has about 330,000 clones; roughly 90% are singletons. Material for sequencing was PBMCs. The receptor set was obtained from a young woman in good health and CMV-seropositive. CDR3s include the opening cysteine and the closing phenylalanine or tryptophan. A D gene is named only where the DNA matches it firmly. Clone size is shown for a subset of rows, as once, few, many or a class of expanded clone.

TRBJ2-7 TRBV28 once . TGTGCCAGCAGTTTAGTCTTCTACGAGCAGTACTTC CASSLVFYEQYF
TRBJ2-7 TRBV27 . . TGTGCCAGCAGTTTACTAGGGACCTACGAGCAGTACTTC CASSLLGTYEQYF
TRBJ1-6 TRBV27 . . TGTGCCAGCAGTTTATTCGGGGACGGCTCCTATAATTCACCCCTCCACTTT CASSLFGDGSYNSPLHF
TRBJ1-2 TRBV28 . TRBD1 TGTGCCAGCAGTTTCCGAGGACAGGCGGGGTATGGCTACACCTTC CASSFRGQAGYGYTF
TRBJ1-2 TRBV1 . . TGCACCAGCAGCCAAGATCTGAAGGCAGTGCCTCGGGATGGCTACACCTTC CTSSQDLKAVPRDGYTF
TRBJ1-4 TRBV15 . TRBD1 TGTGCCACCAGCAGAGGAAGACCCGGGACAGCCGGAGAAAAACTGTTTTTT CATSRGRPGTAGEKLFF
TRBJ2-7 TRBV5-1 once . TGCGCCAGCTTCGAGGGGTACGAGCAGTACTTC CASFEGYEQYF
TRBJ1-2 TRBV27 . TRBD1 TGTGCCAGCAGTTCACCGGACAGGAACTATGGCTACACCTTC CASSSPDRNYGYTF
TRBJ2-7 TRBV7-8 . . TGTGCCAGCAGCTCGCTCAGGACCTACGAGCAGTACTTC CASSSLRTYEQYF
TRBJ2-3 TRBV7-9 . . TGTGCCAGCAGCCTCCAAGCTAGCACAGATACGCAGTATTTT CASSLQASTDTQYF
TRBJ2-1 TRBV4-2 . . TGTGCCAGCAGCCAAGGCCAGAGCTCCTACAATGAGCAGTTCTTC CASSQGQSSYNEQFF
TRBJ1-4 TRBV30 . TRBD1 TGTGCCTGGGATCCGGGACAGAGGGAAAAACTGTTTTTT CAWDPGQREKLFF
TRBJ1-1 TRBV4-1 once . TGCGCCAGCAGCCAAGTCGCGGCGGCGTACACTGAAGCTTTCTTT CASSQVAAAYTEAFF
TRBJ2-2 TRBV2 few . TGTGCCAGCAGTGAAGTCTCCCCCTACACCGGGGAGCTGTTTTTT CASSEVSPYTGELFF
TRBJ2-5 TRBV27 . TRBD1 TGTGCCAGCGGATGGGGACAGCAACAAGAGACCCAGTACTTC CASGWGQQQETQYF
TRBJ1-5 TRBV28 . . TGTGCCAGCAGTTTGAGCAGGGTGATGGGACAGCCCCAGCATTTT CASSLSRVMGQPQHF
TRBJ1-4 TRBV6-6 . TRBD1 TGTGCCAGCAGGCAACAGGGGGCTGGGGAAAAACTGTTTTTT CASRQQGAGEKLFF
TRBJ1-1 TRBV9 . . TGTGCCAGCAGCGTAATCCCAGCGGAGAGCATGAACACTGAAGCTTTCTTT CASSVIPAESMNTEAFF
TRBJ2-7 TRBV7-6 . . TGTGCCAGCAGCCCAGCCCCGACGGTCTACGAGCAGTACTTC CASSPAPTVYEQYF
TRBJ1-2 TRBV29-1 . . TGCAGCGTCCAGGGCCTAAACTATGGCTACACCTTC CSVQGLNYGYTF
TRBJ2-1 TRBV4-2 . TRBD2 TGTGCCAGCAGCCATGATAGCGGGAACTCCTACAATGAGCAGTTCTTC CASSHDSGNSYNEQFF
TRBJ1-6 TRBV7-2 . . TGTGCCAGCAGCTTCCAGGGGTCCCTGACTAATTCACCCCTCCACTTT CASSFQGSLTNSPLHF
TRBJ2-5 TRBV6-5 . . TGTGCCTCCCAAGGGCCGGCCCAAGAGACCCAGTACTTC CASQGPAQETQYF
TRBJ1-1 TRBV9 . . TGTGCCAGCAGCGGAGACACCCCTTTGGCTTTCTTT CASSGDTPLAFF
TRBJ2-3 TRBV27 . . TGTGCCAGCAGTTTATGGGGTACGCAGTATTTT CASSLWGTQYF
TRBJ1-2 TRBV6-1 . TRBD1 TGTGCCAGCAGTGACGCCGGGACAGTGTTCTATGGCTACACCTTC CASSDAGTVFYGYTF
TRBJ1-2 TRBV19 . TRBD1 TGTGCCAGTAGTCCCCAGGGGGCCTTTGGCTACACCTTC CASSPQGAFGYTF